A selection of T cell receptor beta chains follows, all from one sample in a study of blood T cells in healthy people across ages. TCRdb redid the calling of the 5' RACE reads with MiXCR, one entry per CDR3 protein. Of 650,000 to 1,000,000 distinct CDR3 sequences listed, 46% are singletons. Sequenced sample: blood. The receptors here all came from a man older than 75 in good health. Both conserved end residues are part of each CDR3. Each record gives: D gene, V gene, clone size, CDR3 length, J gene, CDR3 protein, CDR3 DNA. A D gene is named only where the DNA matches it firmly. Some rows have no size entry. The others give once, few or many, or a class for an expanded clone.

>-|TRBV15|-|14|TRBJ1-5
CATSSAGTFRPQHF
TGTGCCACCAGCAGTGCAGGGACATTCAGACCCCAGCATTTT
>-|TRBV7-3|few|18|TRBJ2-6
CASSFPPGQSSGANVLTF
TGTGCCAGCAGCTTCCCCCCCGGACAGTCCTCTGGGGCCAACGTCCTGACTTTC
>TRBD1|TRBV28|once|15|TRBJ1-5
CASGDSVGTNQPQHF
TGTGCCAGCGGGGACAGCGTGGGGACCAATCAGCCCCAGCATTTT
>-|TRBV5-1|few|15|TRBJ2-5
CASSLTGTFQETQYF
TGCGCCAGCAGCTTGACGGGGACATTTCAAGAGACCCAGTACTTC
>TRBD2|TRBV7-9|-|17|TRBJ2-7
CASSLTSGRNIYYEQYF
TGTGCCAGCAGTTTGACTAGCGGGAGAAACATTTACTACGAGCAGTACTTC
>-|TRBV27|-|15|TRBJ2-5
CASRSPRWGVETQYF
TGTGCCAGCAGGTCCCCACGTTGGGGAGTCGAGACCCAGTACTTC
>-|TRBV5-1|-|14|TRBJ1-1
CASSQGPMNTEAFF
TGCGCCAGCAGCCAAGGACCGATGAACACTGAAGCTTTCTTT
>TRBD1|TRBV5-5|-|15|TRBJ1-5
CASSRTGGGNQPQHF
TGTGCCAGCAGCCGAACAGGGGGAGGCAATCAGCCCCAGCATTTT
>-|TRBV28|-|15|TRBJ1-4
CASSDGSPEGEKLFF
TGTGCCAGCAGCGATGGGTCTCCAGAAGGTGAAAAACTGTTTTTT
>TRBD2|TRBV27|-|15|TRBJ2-3
CASRSPPLAGEAQYF
TGTGCCAGCAGATCACCCCCACTAGCGGGAGAAGCGCAGTATTTT
>-|TRBV27|-|15|TRBJ2-7
CASSSRGRIRYEQYF
TGTGCCAGCAGTTCCCGGGGGCGCATCCGGTACGAGCAGTACTTC
>-|TRBV18|few|13|TRBJ2-7
CASSPYRTGEQYF
TGTGCCAGCTCACCGTACCGGACTGGCGAGCAGTACTTC
>TRBD2|TRBV6-5|-|16|TRBJ2-5
CASSYWGTSGKETQYF
TGTGCCAGCAGTTACTGGGGGACTAGCGGGAAAGAGACCCAGTACTTC
>-|TRBV30|-|13|TRBJ1-5
CAWSARGDQPQHF
TGTGCCTGGAGTGCCCGGGGGGATCAGCCCCAGCATTTT
>-|TRBV25-1|many|13|TRBJ2-7
CASSEGASYEQYF
TGTGCCAGCAGTGAAGGGGCCTCCTACGAGCAGTACTTC
>TRBD1|TRBV28|-|14|TRBJ1-2
CASSIGQEYYGYTF
TGTGCCAGCAGCATAGGACAGGAATACTATGGCTACACCTTC
>-|TRBV10-3|-|14|TRBJ1-5
CAISSEAANQPQHF
TGTGCCATCAGTTCTGAGGCAGCCAATCAGCCCCAGCATTTT
>-|TRBV19|-|16|TRBJ2-7
CASSNGPGLEASEQYF
TGTGCCAGTAGTAATGGGCCCGGACTGGAGGCATCCGAGCAGTACTTC
>-|TRBV10-3|-|14|TRBJ2-3
CAIGESGTGSTQYF
TGTGCCATCGGTGAGTCTGGTACAGGGTCAACGCAGTATTTT
>TRBD2|TRBV11-2|many|15|TRBJ2-3
CASSLVGTTTDTQYF
TGTGCCAGCAGCTTAGTCGGGACTACCACAGATACGCAGTATTTT
>TRBD1|TRBV29-1|-|14|TRBJ2-5
CSVAETGFQETQYF
TGCAGCGTTGCCGAGACAGGGTTCCAAGAGACCCAGTACTTC
>-|TRBV15|-|13|TRBJ1-5
CASNREYNQPQHF
TGTGCCTCAAACAGGGAATACAATCAGCCCCAGCATTTT
>TRBD2|TRBV20-1|many|16|TRBJ2-7
CSARDWFTSEDYEQYF
TGCAGTGCTAGAGATTGGTTCACTAGCGAAGACTACGAGCAGTACTTC
>-|TRBV20-1|few|12|TRBJ1-1
CSASPDFFEAFF
TGCAGTGCATCGCCAGACTTTTTCGAAGCTTTCTTT
>-|TRBV11-2|-|14|TRBJ2-5
CANSLDDSQETQYF
TGTGCCAACAGCTTGGACGACAGCCAAGAGACCCAGTACTTC
>-|TRBV9|-|15|TRBJ2-3
CASSAWTDSTDTQYF
TGTGCCAGCAGCGCTTGGACAGATTCCACAGATACGCAGTATTTT
>TRBD1|TRBV20-1|once|15|TRBJ1-2
CSVSKLQGGRYGYTF
TGCAGTGTAAGCAAACTACAGGGGGGACGTTATGGCTACACCTTC
>-|TRBV4-1|-|16|TRBJ2-1
CASSQNPGTRPGEQFF
TGCGCCAGCAGCCAAAACCCTGGGACTCGTCCAGGTGAGCAGTTCTTC
>-|TRBV20-1|-|15|TRBJ2-3
CSASPRTGSTDTQYF
TGCAGTGCTTCCCCCCGGACGGGGAGCACAGATACGCAGTATTTT
>TRBD2|TRBV6-2/TRBV6-3|-|14|TRBJ2-7
CASSYGTSAYEQYF
TGTGCCAGCAGTTACGGGACTAGCGCCTACGAGCAGTACTTC
>-|TRBV18|-|14|TRBJ1-2
CASSPSGIDYGYTF
TGTGCCAGCTCACCATCCGGTATTGACTATGGCTACACCTTC
>TRBD1|TRBV12-3/TRBV12-4|-|14|TRBJ1-1
CASSGTGRNAEAFF
TGTGCCAGCAGTGGGACAGGTAGAAATGCTGAAGCTTTCTTT
>TRBD2|TRBV28|few|15|TRBJ2-1
CASSLSSGPYNEQFF
TGTGCCAGCAGTTTATCTAGCGGACCCTACAATGAGCAGTTCTTC
>TRBD1|TRBV5-1|few|14|TRBJ2-1
CASSSMTGSDEQFF
TGCGCCAGCAGCTCGATGACAGGGTCCGATGAGCAGTTCTTC
>TRBD2|TRBV4-2|-|17|TRBJ2-1
CASSQVGVAGGPNEQFF
TGTGCCAGCAGCCAGGTAGGGGTAGCGGGAGGACCCAATGAGCAGTTCTTC
>-|TRBV6-2/TRBV6-3|-|13|TRBJ2-7
CASRPTASYEQYF
TGTGCCAGCCGACCGACAGCTTCCTACGAGCAGTACTTC
>-|TRBV7-9|-|14|TRBJ2-7
CASSLDGGAYEQYF
TGTGCCAGCAGCTTAGATGGCGGAGCCTACGAGCAGTACTTC
>TRBD2|TRBV27|-|13|TRBJ2-5
CASSLRRGETQYF
TGTGCCAGCAGTCTGAGGCGGGGGGAGACCCAGTACTTC
>TRBD2|TRBV30|few|14|TRBJ2-5
CAWSAGTSGFLQYF
TGTGCCTGGAGTGCCGGGACTAGCGGGTTCCTACAGTACTTC
>-|TRBV9|-|14|TRBJ1-2
CASSVGVETNGYTF
TGTGCCAGCAGCGTAGGGGTCGAAACCAATGGCTACACCTTC
>-|TRBV28|-|15|TRBJ2-5
CASLPSGDYQETQYF
TGTGCCAGCCTGCCCTCAGGGGACTACCAAGAGACCCAGTACTTC
>TRBD2|TRBV20-1|-|15|TRBJ2-1
CGARVGGRYHNEQFF
TGCGGTGCTAGAGTAGGCGGGAGGTATCACAATGAGCAGTTCTTC
>-|TRBV5-1|-|17|TRBJ2-6
CASSFFLQSSEANVLTF
TGCGCCAGCAGCTTTTTCCTTCAGAGCTCTGAGGCCAACGTCCTGACTTTC
>TRBD1|TRBV2|-|14|TRBJ2-5
CASSPTGVGETLYF
TGTGCCAGTAGTCCGACAGGGGTTGGAGAGACCCTGTACTTC